These T cell receptor beta chains were read from a single sample in a study of cytomegalovirus exposure and HLA in healthy donors. The method was immunoSEQ multiplex PCR; TCRdb's version includes in-frame clones alone and lacks a portion of them. The sample lists 150,000 to 200,000 clones, around 78% seen once, with less than 15% in the top ten. Sequenced sample: PBMCs. These receptors came from a woman aged 45-59 years in good health and CMV-seropositive. Both conserved end residues are part of each CDR3. A D gene is named only where the DNA matches it firmly. Clone size, where shown, is once, few, many, or a class for clones that have expanded.

CDR3nt | CDR3aa | d_gene | abundance | j_gene | v_gene
TGTGCCAGCAGCCGGGACACAGACACTGAAGCTTTCTTT | CASSRDTDTEAFF | NA | NA | TRBJ1-1 | TRBV9
TGTGCCAGCAGCTTTATCGGACTAGCGGGGGGGCGGGAGCAGTTCTTC | CASSFIGLAGGREQFF | TRBD2 | once | TRBJ2-1 | TRBV7-9
TGCAGTGCCAAGGGAGTGATGCAGTTCTTC | CSAKGVMQFF | NA | NA | TRBJ2-1 | TRBV20-1
TGTGCCAGCAGGCCTCCAGGGCAGGGCCTCTACGAGCAGTACTTC | CASRPPGQGLYEQYF | NA | NA | TRBJ2-7 | TRBV6-5
TGTGCCATCAGTGAGTCTTGGGGGGAAAATACGCAGTATTTT | CAISESWGENTQYF | NA | NA | TRBJ2-3 | TRBV10-3
TGTGCCAGCAGCTCCATGCGGGGGTGGTATACGCAGTATTTT | CASSSMRGWYTQYF | TRBD2 | NA | TRBJ2-3 | TRBV4-2
TGTGCCAGTAGTACCCGATCGACAAGCGGCTATGGCTACACCTTC | CASSTRSTSGYGYTF | NA | once | TRBJ1-2 | TRBV19
TGCAGCGTTGGGGGACAGGGGGCCGCTGAGCAGTACTTC | CSVGGQGAAEQYF | TRBD1 | NA | TRBJ2-7 | TRBV29-1
TGTGCCAGCTGTACAGGGGGGCCGATCTACAATGAGCAGTTCTTC | CASCTGGPIYNEQFF | TRBD1 | NA | TRBJ2-1 | TRBV6-1
TGTGCCAGCAGCCTGGGGCGGACGGGCGGGGAGCTGTTTTTT | CASSLGRTGGELFF | NA | few | TRBJ2-2 | TRBV6-5
TGCGCCAGCGCCTCGGGACAGGAGAAGGCCGAGCAGTACTTC | CASASGQEKAEQYF | TRBD1 | few | TRBJ2-7 | TRBV5-1
TGTGCCAGCAGCCAAAAAGGGAGCTTCAACGGTGAGCAGTTCTTC | CASSQKGSFNGEQFF | NA | NA | TRBJ2-1 | TRBV4-2
TGTGCCGCCGACACGTACAATGAGCAGTTCTTC | CAADTYNEQFF | NA | NA | TRBJ2-1 | TRBV6-1
TGTGCCAGCAGTGAATTTCTAGCGGGGGGGGTAGGTACAGATACGCAGTATTTT | CASSEFLAGGVGTDTQYF | TRBD2 | NA | TRBJ2-3 | TRBV2
TGTGCCAGCAGTGAACGGGTCCCCTATTACAATGAGCAGTTCTTC | CASSERVPYYNEQFF | NA | once | TRBJ2-1 | TRBV2
TGCGCCAGCAGCTTGGCCTGGGCTAGAGGGACAAGAACACAGGAGACCCAGTACTTC | CASSLAWARGTRTQETQYF | NA | NA | TRBJ2-5 | TRBV5-1
TGTGCCAGCAGACCGAGCGGGCGGAACTATGGCTACACCTTC | CASRPSGRNYGYTF | NA | NA | TRBJ1-2 | TRBV6-1
TGCGCCAGCAGCTTGGATCAGGGGGAAGCTTTCTTT | CASSLDQGEAFF | NA | NA | TRBJ1-1 | TRBV5-1
TGCGCCAGCAGCCAAGGTAGCGGGGTCAACAATGAGCAGTTCTTC | CASSQGSGVNNEQFF | TRBD2 | NA | TRBJ2-1 | TRBV4-1
TGTGCCAGCAGCTTACAGGGAGAGGAAAATGGCTACACCTTC | CASSLQGEENGYTF | NA | NA | TRBJ1-2 | TRBV5-6
TGTGCCTGGAGTGTAGGACTCTTCAGCGAGCAGTACTTC | CAWSVGLFSEQYF | NA | NA | TRBJ2-7 | TRBV30
TGTGCCAGCAGCTACCGGGAGCACAATGGCTACACCTTC | CASSYREHNGYTF | NA | once | TRBJ1-2 | TRBV7-2
TGTGCCAGCAGTTTAATGGCGAGCGGGGGGGCTGAGGAGTTCTTC | CASSLMASGGAEEFF | TRBD2 | NA | TRBJ2-1 | TRBV28
TGCAGTGCACGGTCCACAGATACGCAGTATTTT | CSARSTDTQYF | NA | NA | TRBJ2-3 | TRBV20-1
TGTGCCAGCTCACCCGGTCAGGGAGGCTACACCTTC | CASSPGQGGYTF | NA | few | TRBJ1-2 | TRBV18
TGCGCCAGCAGCCTAGGACAACCTAATGAAAAACTGTTTTTT | CASSLGQPNEKLFF | NA | NA | TRBJ1-4 | TRBV5-1
TGTGCCAGCAGCTGGACTAGCCGAGAGACCCAGTACTTC | CASSWTSRETQYF | TRBD2 | few | TRBJ2-5 | TRBV7-7
TGCGCCAGCAGCTCCCCGGGACTCTACGAGCAGTACTTC | CASSSPGLYEQYF | NA | NA | TRBJ2-7 | TRBV5-1
TGTGCCAGCGGCCTGCGGGGGGAGCTGTTTTTT | CASGLRGELFF | NA | NA | TRBJ2-2 | TRBV7-8
TGTGCCAGCAGCTTACCTCAGGGGACACACCAAGAGACCCAGTACTTC | CASSLPQGTHQETQYF | NA | NA | TRBJ2-5 | TRBV7-9
TGTGCCAGCAGCTTAGACTGGAGGTCTGAGACCCAGTACTTC | CASSLDWRSETQYF | NA | NA | TRBJ2-5 | TRBV7-8
TGCAGCGCCAGGGACAGGGGCGGATATATATACGAGCAGTACTTC | CSARDRGGYIYEQYF | TRBD1 | NA | TRBJ2-7 | TRBV29-1
TGTGCCAGCAGTGTGACAGGTATCTCTGGAAACACCATATATTTT | CASSVTGISGNTIYF | NA | NA | TRBJ1-3 | TRBV25-1
TGCGCCAGCAGACTTCAAGAGACCCAGTACTTC | CASRLQETQYF | NA | NA | TRBJ2-5 | TRBV5-1
TGTGCCAGCAGCTTAGGTCTAGCGGGGAACACCGGGGAGCTGTTTTTT | CASSLGLAGNTGELFF | TRBD2 | NA | TRBJ2-2 | TRBV7-9
TGTGCCAGTAGTCTCTTGAGGGGAGGCACCGGGGAGCTGTTTTTT | CASSLLRGGTGELFF | NA | NA | TRBJ2-2 | TRBV19
TGTGCCAGCAGCCTACCCCGGAGGACAGGGGGTCCTGAGCAGTTCTTC | CASSLPRRTGGPEQFF | TRBD1 | NA | TRBJ2-1 | TRBV7-8
TGTGCCAGCAGCCGGGATTCCTATAATTCACCCCTCCACTTT | CASSRDSYNSPLHF | NA | once | TRBJ1-6 | TRBV6-6
TGTGCCAGAAGCCCTGGGACAGAGGATCAGCCCCAGCATTTT | CARSPGTEDQPQHF | NA | NA | TRBJ1-5 | TRBV7-5
TGTGCCAGCAGCCCTGATGGCGGGGGGAGACTTTACGAGCAGTACTTC | CASSPDGGGRLYEQYF | TRBD2 | NA | TRBJ2-7 | TRBV5-4
TGTGCCAGCAGCACCGGGACAGCGGGCTACACCTTC | CASSTGTAGYTF | TRBD1 | NA | TRBJ1-2 | TRBV2
TGTGCCAGCCGTTTGAACACTGAAGCTTTCTTT | CASRLNTEAFF | NA | NA | TRBJ1-1 | TRBV19
TGTGCCAGCAGCCCGGGACAGGGTGATCAGCCCCAGCATTTT | CASSPGQGDQPQHF | TRBD1 | NA | TRBJ1-5 | TRBV7-9
TGTGCCAGTAGGCGGACAGGGCATAGCAATCAGCCCCAGCATTTT | CASRRTGHSNQPQHF | TRBD1 | once | TRBJ1-5 | TRBV19
TGCGCCAGCAGCTTGGTCCAGGATAATTCACCCCTCCACTTT | CASSLVQDNSPLHF | NA | NA | TRBJ1-6 | TRBV5-1
TGTGCCAGCTCAGAGGGAAACTATGGCTACACCTTC | CASSEGNYGYTF | NA | NA | TRBJ1-2 | TRBV6-5
TGCGCCAGCAGCCTTGACAGAGCAACTAATGAAAAACTGTTTTTT | CASSLDRATNEKLFF | NA | NA | TRBJ1-4 | TRBV5-1
TGTGCCAGCAGCCCTTGGGTGGGGGCCGAGCAGTACTTC | CASSPWVGAEQYF | NA | few | TRBJ2-7 | TRBV5-6
TGTGCCAGCAGCCAATCGTCGGGGGGCAATCAGCCCCAGCATTTT | CASSQSSGGNQPQHF | NA | NA | TRBJ1-5 | TRBV16
TGTGCCAGCGGACAGCATGGGACGTTGAACACTGAAGCTTTCTTT | CASGQHGTLNTEAFF | NA | NA | TRBJ1-1 | TRBV6-5
TGTGCCAGCAGTGTATTGGGACAGGGCAATCAGCCCCAGCATTTT | CASSVLGQGNQPQHF | TRBD1 | few | TRBJ1-5 | TRBV2
TGTGCCAGCAGTGCTCAACAGAATCAGCCCCAGCATTTT | CASSAQQNQPQHF | NA | NA | TRBJ1-5 | TRBV6-5
TGTGCCTGGAGCGCGTCCTCCTACAATGAGCAGTTCTTC | CAWSASSYNEQFF | NA | NA | TRBJ2-1 | TRBV30
TGTGCCAGCAGCCCCCCGGGAGGTAGCGGGGTAACCTACGAGCAGTACTTC | CASSPPGGSGVTYEQYF | TRBD2 | NA | TRBJ2-7 | TRBV13